This T cell receptor (beta chain) was recorded in a study of control samples from healthy donors and cancer patients. This clone is a singleton in its sample. Produced via immunoSEQ multiplex PCR; TCRdb's table is partial and in-frame only. The sample lists over 150,000 clones, 94% occurring once. CDR1 SGHDT and CDR2 YYEEEE come from the germline V gene. V gave up 4 bases and J gave up 8 bases, with 12 bases separating them. The CDR3 totals 13 residues. The sample consisted of blood. The rearrangement links TRBV5-6 to TRBJ1-4; tentatively, D is TRBD1 (5 bases). The receptor was derived from a woman aged 18-35 years in good health. The CDR3 DNA reads TGTGCCAGCAGCCCCCGCGGGGGGGAAAAACTGTTTTTT. This codes for CASSPRGGEKLFF.